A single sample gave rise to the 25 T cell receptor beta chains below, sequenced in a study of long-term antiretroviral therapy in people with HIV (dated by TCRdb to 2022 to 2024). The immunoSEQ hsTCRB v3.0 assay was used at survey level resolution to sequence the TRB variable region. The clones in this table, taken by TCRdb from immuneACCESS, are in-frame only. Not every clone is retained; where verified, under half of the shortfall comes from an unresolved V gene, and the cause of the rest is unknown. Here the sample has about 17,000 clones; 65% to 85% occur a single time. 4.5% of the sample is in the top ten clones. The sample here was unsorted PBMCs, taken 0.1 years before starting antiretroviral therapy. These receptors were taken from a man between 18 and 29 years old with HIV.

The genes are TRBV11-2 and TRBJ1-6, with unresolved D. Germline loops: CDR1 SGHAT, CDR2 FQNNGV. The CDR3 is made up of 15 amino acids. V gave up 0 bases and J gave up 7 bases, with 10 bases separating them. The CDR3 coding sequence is TGTGCCAGCAGCTTAGAACCTGGGTCGAATTCACCCCTCCACTTT. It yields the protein CASSLEPGSNSPLHF.

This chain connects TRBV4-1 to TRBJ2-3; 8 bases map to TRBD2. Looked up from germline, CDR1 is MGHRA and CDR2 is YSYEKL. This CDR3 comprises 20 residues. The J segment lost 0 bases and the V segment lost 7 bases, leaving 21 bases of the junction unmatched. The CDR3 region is CASNPAPGLEGPASTDTQYF. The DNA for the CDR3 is TGCGCCAGCAACCCTGCTCCGGGACTAGAGGGTCCCGCTAGCACAGATACGCAGTATTTT.

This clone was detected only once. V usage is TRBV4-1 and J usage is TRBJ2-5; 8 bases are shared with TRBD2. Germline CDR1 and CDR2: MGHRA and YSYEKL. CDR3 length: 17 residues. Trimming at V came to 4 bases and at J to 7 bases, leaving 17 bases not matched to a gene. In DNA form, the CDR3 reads TGCGCCAGCAGCCGAGAGCCCACGGGGGGGGGACGTGGGACCCAGTACTTC. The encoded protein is CASSREPTGGGRGTQYF.

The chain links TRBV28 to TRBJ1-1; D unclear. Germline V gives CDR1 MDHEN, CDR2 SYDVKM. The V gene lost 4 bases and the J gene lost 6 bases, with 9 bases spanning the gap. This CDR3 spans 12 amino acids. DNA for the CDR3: TGTGCCAGCAGTTACCGTCGTGCTGAAGCTTTCTTT. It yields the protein CASSYRRAEAFF.

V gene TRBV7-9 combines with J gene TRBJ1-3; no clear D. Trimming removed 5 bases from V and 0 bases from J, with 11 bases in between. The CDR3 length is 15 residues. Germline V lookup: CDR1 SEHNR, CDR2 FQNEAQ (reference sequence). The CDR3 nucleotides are TGTGCCAGCAGCGACGGGAACAGCTCTGGAAACACCATATATTTT. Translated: CASSDGNSSGNTIYF.

CDR3: CASSLDRPDSNQPQHF. DNA for the CDR3: TGTGCCAGCTCGCTCGACAGGCCCGATAGCAATCAGCCCCAGCATTTT. The rearrangement links TRBV18 to TRBJ1-5, with TRBD1 as a possible D gene (6 bases). Trimming cost V 6 bases and J 0 bases, with 15 bases left between them. Germline CDR1 is KGHSH and CDR2 is LQKENI. The CDR3 contains 16 residues. The full variable domain, its missing parts supplied by reference TRBV18 and TRBJ1-5, is NAGVMQNPRHLVRRRGQEARLRCSPMKGHSHVYWYRQLPEEGLKFMVYLQKENIIDESGMPKERFSAEFPKEGPSILRIQQVVRGDSAAYFCASSLDRPDSNQPQHFGDGTRLSIL.

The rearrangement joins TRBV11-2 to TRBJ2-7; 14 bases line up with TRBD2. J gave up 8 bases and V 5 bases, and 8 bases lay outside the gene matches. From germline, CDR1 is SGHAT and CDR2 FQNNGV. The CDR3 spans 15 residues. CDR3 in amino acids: CASSTPGLAGVKQYF. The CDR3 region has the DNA TGTGCCAGCAGCACTCCGGGACTAGCGGGAGTTAAGCAGTACTTC.

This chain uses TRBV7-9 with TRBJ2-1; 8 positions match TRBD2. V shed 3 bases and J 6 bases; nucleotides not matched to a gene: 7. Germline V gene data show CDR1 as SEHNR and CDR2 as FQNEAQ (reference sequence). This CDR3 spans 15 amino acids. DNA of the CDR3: TGTGCCAGCAGCTTTGTAGTAGCGGGAAGCAATGAGCAGTTCTTC. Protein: CASSFVVAGSNEQFF.

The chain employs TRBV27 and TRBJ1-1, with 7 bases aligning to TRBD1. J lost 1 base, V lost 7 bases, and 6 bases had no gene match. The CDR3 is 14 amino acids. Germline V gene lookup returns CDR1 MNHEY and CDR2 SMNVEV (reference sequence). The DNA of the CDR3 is TGTGCCAGCACGACAGGGTCGTGGAACACTGAAGCTTTCTTT. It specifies CASTTGSWNTEAFF.

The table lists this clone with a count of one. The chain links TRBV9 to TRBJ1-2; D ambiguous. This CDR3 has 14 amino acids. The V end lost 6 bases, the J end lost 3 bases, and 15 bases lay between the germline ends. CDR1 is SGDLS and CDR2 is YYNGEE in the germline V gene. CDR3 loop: CASTHGGNYYGYTF. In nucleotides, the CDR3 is TGTGCCAGCACCCACGGAGGGAACTACTATGGCTACACCTTC.

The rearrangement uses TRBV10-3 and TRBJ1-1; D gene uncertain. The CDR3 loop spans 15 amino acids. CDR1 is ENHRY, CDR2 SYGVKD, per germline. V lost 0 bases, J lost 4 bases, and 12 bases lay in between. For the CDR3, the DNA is TGTGCCATCAGTGAGTCTGGGATGGGAAGCACTGAAGCTTTCTTT. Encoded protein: CAISESGMGSTEAFF.

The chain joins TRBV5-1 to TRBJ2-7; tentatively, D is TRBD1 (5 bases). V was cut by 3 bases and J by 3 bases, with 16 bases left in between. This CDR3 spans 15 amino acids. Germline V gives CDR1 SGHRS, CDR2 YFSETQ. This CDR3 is CASSSLAGAVYEQYF. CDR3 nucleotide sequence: TGCGCCAGCAGCTCTTTAGCTGGGGCGGTCTACGAGCAGTACTTC.

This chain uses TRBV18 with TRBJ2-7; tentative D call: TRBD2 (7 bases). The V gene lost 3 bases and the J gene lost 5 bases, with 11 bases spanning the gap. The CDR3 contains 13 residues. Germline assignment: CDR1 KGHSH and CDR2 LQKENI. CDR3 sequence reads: CASSPAGADEQYF. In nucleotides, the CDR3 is TGTGCCAGCTCACCGGCGGGGGCGGACGAGCAGTACTTC.

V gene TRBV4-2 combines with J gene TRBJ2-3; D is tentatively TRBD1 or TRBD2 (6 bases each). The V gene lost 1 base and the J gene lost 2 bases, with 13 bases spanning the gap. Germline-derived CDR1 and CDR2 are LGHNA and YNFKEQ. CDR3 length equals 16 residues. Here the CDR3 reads CASSQGWGAPTDTQYF. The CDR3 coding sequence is TGTGCCAGCAGCCAAGGATGGGGGGCACCCACAGATACGCAGTATTTT.

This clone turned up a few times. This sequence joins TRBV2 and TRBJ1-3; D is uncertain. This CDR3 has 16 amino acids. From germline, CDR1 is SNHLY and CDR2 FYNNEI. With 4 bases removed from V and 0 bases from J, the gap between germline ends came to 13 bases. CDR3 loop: CASSAPPGSSGNTIYF. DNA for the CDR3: TGTGCCAGCAGTGCCCCGCCTGGGAGCTCTGGAAACACCATATATTTT.

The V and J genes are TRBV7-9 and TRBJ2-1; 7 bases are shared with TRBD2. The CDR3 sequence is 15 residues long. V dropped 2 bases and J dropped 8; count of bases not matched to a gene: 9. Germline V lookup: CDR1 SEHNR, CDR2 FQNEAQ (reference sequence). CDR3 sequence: CASSLQGGVGDEQFF. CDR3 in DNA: TGTGCCAGCAGCTTACAGGGAGGGGTAGGGGATGAGCAGTTCTTC.

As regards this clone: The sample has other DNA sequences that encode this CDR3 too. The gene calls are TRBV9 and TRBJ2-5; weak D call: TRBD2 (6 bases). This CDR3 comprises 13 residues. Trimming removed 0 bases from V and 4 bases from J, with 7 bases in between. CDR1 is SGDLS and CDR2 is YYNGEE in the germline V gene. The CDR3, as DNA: TGTGCCAGCAGCGTAGGGGGAGGAGAGACCCAGTACTTC. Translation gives CASSVGGGETQYF.

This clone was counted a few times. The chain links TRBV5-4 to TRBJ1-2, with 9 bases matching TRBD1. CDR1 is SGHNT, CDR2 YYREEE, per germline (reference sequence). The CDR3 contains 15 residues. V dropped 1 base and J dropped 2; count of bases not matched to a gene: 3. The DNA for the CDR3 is TGTGCCAGCAGCTTGATTACAGGGGGCAACTATGGCTACACCTTC. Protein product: CASSLITGGNYGYTF.

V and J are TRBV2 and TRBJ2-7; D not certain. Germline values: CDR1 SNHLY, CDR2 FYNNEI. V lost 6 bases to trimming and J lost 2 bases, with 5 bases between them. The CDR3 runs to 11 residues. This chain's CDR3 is CASRGAYEQYF. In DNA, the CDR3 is TGTGCCAGCAGAGGCGCCTACGAGCAGTACTTC. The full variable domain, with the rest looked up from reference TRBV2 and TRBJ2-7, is EPEVTQTPSHQVTQMGQEVILRCVPISNHLYFYWYRQILGQKVEFLVSFYNNEISEKSEIFDDQFSVERPDGSNFTLKIRSTKLEDSAMYFCASRGAYEQYFGPGTRLTVT.

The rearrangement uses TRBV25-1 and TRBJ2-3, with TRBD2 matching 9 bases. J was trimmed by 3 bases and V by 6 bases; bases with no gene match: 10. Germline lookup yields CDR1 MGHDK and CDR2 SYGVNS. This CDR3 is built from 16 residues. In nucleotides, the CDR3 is TGTGCCAGCAGAGATAGCGGGAGTGTGATTACAGATACGCAGTATTTT. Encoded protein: CASRDSGSVITDTQYF.

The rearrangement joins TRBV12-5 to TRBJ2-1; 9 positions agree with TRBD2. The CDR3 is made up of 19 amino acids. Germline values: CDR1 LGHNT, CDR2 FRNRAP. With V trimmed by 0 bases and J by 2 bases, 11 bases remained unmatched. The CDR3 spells CASGLVLGSGGPTYNEQFF. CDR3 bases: TGTGCTAGTGGTTTGGTACTGGGTAGCGGGGGCCCTACCTACAATGAGCAGTTCTTC.

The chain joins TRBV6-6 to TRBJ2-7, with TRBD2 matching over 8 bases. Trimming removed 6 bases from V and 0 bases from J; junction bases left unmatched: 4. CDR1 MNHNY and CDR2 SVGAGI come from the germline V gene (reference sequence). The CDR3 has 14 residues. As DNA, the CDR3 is TGTGCCAGCAGGGCGGGACTAGTCTCCTACGAGCAGTACTTC. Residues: CASRAGLVSYEQYF.

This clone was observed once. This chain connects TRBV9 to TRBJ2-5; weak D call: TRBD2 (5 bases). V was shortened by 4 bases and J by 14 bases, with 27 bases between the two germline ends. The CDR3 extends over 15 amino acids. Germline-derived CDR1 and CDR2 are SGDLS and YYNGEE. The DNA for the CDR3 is TGTGCCAGCAGCCCCGACGGATCCGTGGGAGACCCAAGTTACTTC. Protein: CASSPDGSVGDPSYF.

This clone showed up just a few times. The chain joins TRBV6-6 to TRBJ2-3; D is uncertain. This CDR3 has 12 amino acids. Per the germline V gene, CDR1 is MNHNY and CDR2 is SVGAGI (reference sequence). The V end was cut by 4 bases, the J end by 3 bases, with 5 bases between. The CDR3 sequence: CASSLMTDTQYF. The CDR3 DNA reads TGTGCCAGCAGTTTGATGACAGATACGCAGTATTTT.

The CDR3 bases are TGTGCCAGCAGTTTGGAGTTTAGACGGCCCCAGGCTGAAGCTTTCTTT. Its translation: CASSLEFRRPQAEAFF. V and J are TRBV28 and TRBJ1-1; D is unclear. Trimming cost V 3 bases and J 6 bases, with 20 bases left between them. Germline CDR1 is MDHEN and CDR2 is SYDVKM. This CDR3 has 16 amino acids.